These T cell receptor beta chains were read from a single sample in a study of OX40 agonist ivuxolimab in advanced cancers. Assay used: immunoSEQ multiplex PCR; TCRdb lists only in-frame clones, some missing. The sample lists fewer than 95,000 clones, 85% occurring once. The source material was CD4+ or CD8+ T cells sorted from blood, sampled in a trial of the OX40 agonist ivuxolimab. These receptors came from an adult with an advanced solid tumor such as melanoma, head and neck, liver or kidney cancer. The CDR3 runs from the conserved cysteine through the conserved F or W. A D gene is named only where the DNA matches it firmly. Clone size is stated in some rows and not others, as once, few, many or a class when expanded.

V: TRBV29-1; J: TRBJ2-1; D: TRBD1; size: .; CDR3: CSVDPKTGSFHQTYNEQFF; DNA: TGCAGCGTTGACCCTAAGACAGGGAGCTTTCACCAAACCTACAATGAGCAGTTCTTC
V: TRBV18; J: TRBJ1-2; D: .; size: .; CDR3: CASSPQDNYGYTF; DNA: TGTGCCAGCTCACCACAGGACAACTATGGCTACACCTTC
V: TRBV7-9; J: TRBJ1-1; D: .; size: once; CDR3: CASSPKDIGAEAFF; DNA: TGTGCCAGCAGCCCCAAAGATATAGGTGCTGAAGCTTTCTTT
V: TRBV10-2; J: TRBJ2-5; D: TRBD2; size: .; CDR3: CASTHGLAVYQETQYF; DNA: TGCGCCAGCACCCATGGACTAGCGGTGTACCAAGAGACCCAGTACTTC
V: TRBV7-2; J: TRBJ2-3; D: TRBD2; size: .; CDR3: CASSLLAGGRADTQYF; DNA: TGTGCCAGCAGCTTGCTTGCGGGGGGGAGAGCAGATACGCAGTATTTT
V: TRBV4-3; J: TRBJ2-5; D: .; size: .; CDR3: CASSQGPTAEETQYF; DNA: TGCGCCAGCAGCCAAGGACCGACGGCGGAGGAGACCCAGTACTTC
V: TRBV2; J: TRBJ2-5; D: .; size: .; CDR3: CASRSGGPPETQYF; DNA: TGTGCCAGCAGAAGTGGGGGGCCGCCAGAGACCCAGTACTTC
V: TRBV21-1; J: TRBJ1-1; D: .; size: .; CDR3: CASLEITENTEAFF; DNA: TGTGCCAGCTTAGAGATAACAGAGAACACTGAAGCTTTCTTT
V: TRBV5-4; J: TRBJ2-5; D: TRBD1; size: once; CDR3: CASSVAGTGGGETQYF; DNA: TGTGCCAGCAGCGTCGCCGGGACAGGGGGCGGAGAGACCCAGTACTTC
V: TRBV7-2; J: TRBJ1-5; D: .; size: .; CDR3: CASSLAAGSNQPQHF; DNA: TGTGCCAGCAGCTTAGCGGCAGGTAGCAATCAGCCCCAGCATTTT
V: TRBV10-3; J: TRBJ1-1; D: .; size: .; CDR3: CAISEGRTNTEAFF; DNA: TGTGCCATCAGTGAGGGACGGACGAACACTGAAGCTTTCTTT
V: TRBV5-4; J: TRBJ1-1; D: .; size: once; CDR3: CASSPAQSGVEAFF; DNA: TGTGCCAGCAGCCCGGCGCAGTCGGGGGTTGAAGCTTTCTTT
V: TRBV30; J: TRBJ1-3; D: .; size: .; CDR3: CAWTPQSLSGNTIYF; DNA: TGTGCCTGGACCCCACAGAGCCTCTCTGGAAACACCATATATTTT
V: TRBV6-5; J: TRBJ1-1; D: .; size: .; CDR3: CASREGRTEAFF; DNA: TGTGCCAGCAGGGAGGGGAGGACTGAAGCTTTCTTT
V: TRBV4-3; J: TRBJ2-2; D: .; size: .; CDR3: CASSRASRGAIGELFF; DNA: TGCGCCAGCAGCCGTGCCTCAAGGGGGGCAATCGGGGAGCTGTTTTTT
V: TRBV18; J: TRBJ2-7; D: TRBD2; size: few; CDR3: CASSPTSGVYEQYF; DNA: TGTGCCAGCTCACCAACTAGCGGGGTCTACGAGCAGTACTTC
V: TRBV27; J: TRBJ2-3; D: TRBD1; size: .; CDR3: CASSTRRTGYTDTQYF; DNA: TGTGCCAGCAGTACTAGGAGGACAGGATACACAGATACGCAGTATTTT
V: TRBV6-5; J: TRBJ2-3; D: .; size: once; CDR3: CASSYRVSDTQYF; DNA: TGTGCCAGCAGTTACAGGGTTTCGGATACGCAGTATTTT
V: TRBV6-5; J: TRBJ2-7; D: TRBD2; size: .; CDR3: CASSYSTSGNEQYF; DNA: TGTGCCAGCAGTTACAGTACTAGCGGGAACGAGCAGTACTTC
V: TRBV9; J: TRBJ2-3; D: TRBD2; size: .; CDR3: CASSPPWSGGGTNTQYF; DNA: TGTGCCAGCAGCCCCCCGTGGAGCGGGGGGGGTACGAATACGCAGTATTTT
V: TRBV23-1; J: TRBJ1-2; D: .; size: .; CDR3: CASSQLGSGYTF; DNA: TGCGCCAGCAGTCAATTAGGGTCGGGCTACACCTTC
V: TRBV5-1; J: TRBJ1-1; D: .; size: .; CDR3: CASSLFQGGFTEAFF; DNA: TGCGCCAGCAGCTTGTTCCAGGGAGGGTTCACTGAAGCTTTCTTT
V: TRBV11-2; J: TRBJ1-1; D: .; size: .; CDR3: CASSFAQEIEAFF; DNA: TGTGCCAGCAGCTTTGCCCAGGAGATTGAAGCTTTCTTT
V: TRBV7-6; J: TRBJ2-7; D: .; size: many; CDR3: CASSLDAGIEQYF; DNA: TGTGCCAGCAGCTTAGATGCAGGGATCGAGCAGTACTTC
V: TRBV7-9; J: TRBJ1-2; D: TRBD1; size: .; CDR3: CASSGTVYGYTF; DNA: TGTGCCAGTTCAGGGACAGTCTATGGCTACACCTTC
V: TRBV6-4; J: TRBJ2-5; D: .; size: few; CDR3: CASSDRWRAFQETQYF; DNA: TGTGCCAGCAGTGACCGGTGGCGGGCCTTCCAAGAGACCCAGTACTTC
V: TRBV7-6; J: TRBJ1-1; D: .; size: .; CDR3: CASSLDKNTEAFF; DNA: TGTGCCAGCAGCTTAGACAAGAACACTGAAGCTTTCTTT
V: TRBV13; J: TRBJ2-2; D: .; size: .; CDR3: CASSLGGGGQNTGELFF; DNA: TGTGCCAGCAGCTTAGGTGGCGGGGGACAGAACACCGGGGAGCTGTTTTTT
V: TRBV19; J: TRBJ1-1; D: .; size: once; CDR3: CASFTGGLSNPNTEAFF; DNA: TGTGCCAGCTTTACCGGGGGACTGTCGAATCCGAACACTGAAGCTTTCTTT
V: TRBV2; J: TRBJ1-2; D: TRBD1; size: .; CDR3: CASNTGTVNGYTF; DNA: TGTGCCAGCAACACCGGGACAGTAAATGGCTACACCTTC
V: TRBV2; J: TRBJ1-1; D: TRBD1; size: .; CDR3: CASSSRTGSNTEAFF; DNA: TGTGCCAGCAGTTCCCGGACAGGGTCTAACACTGAAGCTTTCTTT
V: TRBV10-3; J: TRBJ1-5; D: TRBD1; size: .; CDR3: CAISARDRVDQPQHF; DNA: TGTGCCATCAGTGCCCGGGACAGGGTTGATCAGCCCCAGCATTTT